A selection of T cell receptor beta chains follows, all from one sample in a study of blood T cell repertoires in COVID-19. Profiled with immunoSEQ multiplex PCR; TCRdb holds only in-frame clones, not every one. The repertoire holds about 220,000 clones, with about 86% as singletons. The sample was peripheral blood. Receptors were obtained from a woman aged 25 to 39 who had recovered from COVID-19. Each CDR3 is given with its conserved first and last residue. D genes are given only for firm matches. Some rows mark clone size as missing; the rest say once, few, many or name a class of expanded clone.

V gene	clone size	J gene	D gene	CDR3 DNA	CDR3 protein
TRBV6-4	-	TRBJ1-1	-	TGTGCCAGCAGTGACTCTACGACATCCCAAGACACTGAAGCTTTCTTT	CASSDSTTSQDTEAFF
TRBV19	once	TRBJ2-5	-	TGTGCCAGTAGAACACGCGGACAGCCCCAAGAGACCCAGTACTTC	CASRTRGQPQETQYF
TRBV6-5	-	TRBJ2-7	-	TGTGCCAGCCAGACCCAGACAGAGGACGCCTACGAGCAGTACTTC	CASQTQTEDAYEQYF
TRBV18	-	TRBJ1-1	-	TGTGCCAGCTCACCGGGCGGCGGGGGGAACACTGAAGCTTTCTTT	CASSPGGGGNTEAFF
TRBV27	few	TRBJ1-6	-	TGTGCCAGCAGTTTAGTAATGCCGGGGAATTCACCCCTCCACTTT	CASSLVMPGNSPLHF
TRBV5-6	-	TRBJ2-7	TRBD1	TGTGCCAGCAGCTCGACAGGGATCGGCGAGCAGTACTTC	CASSSTGIGEQYF
TRBV6-1	-	TRBJ1-1	-	TGTGCCAGCAGTGAAGGGGGAGGGAAGACTGAAGCTTTCTTT	CASSEGGGKTEAFF
TRBV7-9	-	TRBJ1-2	TRBD1	TGTGCCAGCAGCCCAGAGGGGACAGGGGGCGAGGAAAACTATGGCTACACCTTC	CASSPEGTGGEENYGYTF
TRBV29-1	-	TRBJ2-1	TRBD2	TGCAGCGTTCCTCCGGGACTAGCGGGGTTTGAGCAGTTCTTC	CSVPPGLAGFEQFF
TRBV29-1	-	TRBJ1-4	-	TGCAGCGTGGGGTGGGGACTAGGGGAAAAACTGTTTTTT	CSVGWGLGEKLFF
TRBV27	once	TRBJ2-6	TRBD1	TGTGCCAGCAGACCTGACAGGGGTGGGGCCAACGTCCTGACTTTC	CASRPDRGGANVLTF
TRBV5-1	-	TRBJ2-6	-	TGCGCCAGCAGCTTGGACAGGCTCTCTGGGGCCAACGTCCTGACTTTC	CASSLDRLSGANVLTF
TRBV7-9	many	TRBJ1-2	-	TGTGCCAGCAGCTCAGACAGCTTTAACTATGGCTACACCTTC	CASSSDSFNYGYTF
TRBV6-5	-	TRBJ1-6	-	TGTGCCAGCCCCCTGACTCCAAATTATAATTCACCCCTCCACTTT	CASPLTPNYNSPLHF
TRBV4-1	-	TRBJ1-3	-	TGCGCCAGCAGCCAAGAAGACACGTTATACTCTGGAAACACCATATATTTT	CASSQEDTLYSGNTIYF